This T cell receptor (beta chain) was obtained from a study of blood T cell repertoires in COVID-19. Turning to the study itself: Spain, Italy and the United States supplied samples that represented acute and convalescent COVID-19. From T cells, B-cell-depleted T cells, or PBMCs came the material, which was cDNA or gDNA.

The sample holds one count of this clone. The CDR3 covers 11 residues. Deletions cut 4 bases from V and 1 base from J, with 4 bases between. Germline V gene lookup returns CDR1 DFQATT and CDR2 SNEGSKA (reference sequence). Assay: immunoSEQ multiplex PCR; the TCRdb copy retains only in-frame clones and omits some. The top ten hold roughly 14% of the sample, which has 80,000 to 85,000 clones, approximately 80% seen once. The clonotype comes from a human donor in a cohort sampled during active COVID-19. The V and J genes are TRBV20-1 and TRBJ1-1, with D uncertain. The specimen sequenced was peripheral blood. The CDR3 DNA reads TGCAGTGCTAAGAGGAACACTGAAGCTTTCTTT. The encoded protein is CSAKRNTEAFF.